Each of the 5 T cell receptor beta chains below was sequenced from the same sample in a study of T cells after yellow fever vaccination. Each CDR3 protein is one row after TCRdb ran MiXCR on the 5' RACE reads. This table has 250,000 to 350,000 distinct CDR3 sequences, 3.5% to 5% appearing once. Specimen: PBMCs, collected 15 days after the yellow fever booster vaccination. The receptors come from a man between 18 and 35 years old who received the YFV17D yellow fever vaccine.

The chain employs TRBV12-3 or TRBV12-4 and TRBJ2-5; unclear D gene. With 6 bases removed from V and 2 bases from J, the gap between germline ends came to 7 bases. The CDR3 covers 12 residues. The DNA of the CDR3 is TGTGCCAGCAGCCAATTTCAAGAGACCCAGTACTTC. Translation gives CASSQFQETQYF.

This clonotype was observed a few times. The CDR3 DNA is TGCAGCGTTGACGGACCAACTAATGAAAAACTGTTTTTT. Its translation is CSVDGPTNEKLFF. This chain connects TRBV29-1 to TRBJ1-4, with D unresolved. V dropped 3 bases and J dropped 0 bases, with 5 bases sitting between them. Germline V gives CDR1 SQVTM, CDR2 ANQGSEA. The CDR3 runs 13 residues.

This clonotype was counted ten times or more. The rearrangement links TRBV12-3 or TRBV12-4 to TRBJ2-2; a possible D gene is TRBD2 (5 bases). The CDR3 is 14 residues long. V gave up 5 bases and J gave up 0 bases, with 7 bases separating them. The CDR3 coding sequence is TGTGCCAGCAGTAGGACTGCGAACACCGGGGAGCTGTTTTTT. Encoded protein: CASSRTANTGELFF.

There are a few counts of this clonotype. The chain couples TRBV15 to TRBJ2-1, with 8 bases matching TRBD2. Per germline, CDR1 LNHNV and CDR2 YYDKDF (reference sequence). CDR3 length equals 14 residues. Unmatched junction bases numbered 5, after V lost 3 bases and J lost 7 bases. DNA for the CDR3: TGTGCCACCAGCAGTCCTCGGGGGGGGAATGAGCAGTTCTTC. Its protein is CATSSPRGGNEQFF.

This clonotype has a count of ten or more. The genes are TRBV7-2 and TRBJ2-5, with TRBD2 matching over 13 bases. This CDR3 is built from 15 residues. Trimming took 4 bases from V and 10 from J; bases not matched to a gene: 9. Looked up from germline, CDR1 is SGHTA and CDR2 is FQGNSA. The CDR3 DNA follows: TGTGCCAGCAGCTCGCGACTAGCGGGGGGTGTTATCCAGTACTTC. It codes for CASSSRLAGGVIQYF.